These T cell receptor beta chains were read from a single sample in a study of T cell responses to AZD1222 COVID-19 vaccine. Profiling relied on immunoSEQ multiplex PCR, and the TCRdb table lists in-frame clones only, not all of them. The data contain under 200,000 clones, approximately 92% of them singletons. The sequencing here drew on peripheral blood, taken on day 0 of AZD1222 vaccination. These receptors were taken from an adult in good health. CDR3s include the opening cysteine and the closing phenylalanine or tryptophan. D genes are given only for firm matches. The size field is filled for only some rows; it gives once, few, many or a size class.

J | D | size | V | DNA | CDR3
TRBJ2-3 | . | . | TRBV6-5 | TGTGCCAGCAGTTCGCCGGATACGCAGTATTTT | CASSSPDTQYF
TRBJ1-1 | . | . | TRBV12-3/TRBV12-4 | TGTGCCAGCACCCCCAATGGGGCCCCTGAAGCTTTCTTT | CASTPNGAPEAFF
TRBJ1-1 | . | . | TRBV7-9 | TGTGCCGGGCGCAAGGGCACTGAAGCTTTCTTT | CAGRKGTEAFF
TRBJ2-3 | . | . | TRBV5-1 | TGCGCCAGCAGCTTGGCCTATGGGCGGGGAGCTGATACGCAGTATTTT | CASSLAYGRGADTQYF
TRBJ1-1 | TRBD1 | . | TRBV27 | TGTGCCAGCAGTCAGAGACAGGGAGCGAGCACTGAAGCTTTCTTT | CASSQRQGASTEAFF
TRBJ2-7 | TRBD1 | . | TRBV7-9 | TGTGCCAGCAGCTTAGCCGGGACAGCGATCCCCTACGAGCAGTACTTC | CASSLAGTAIPYEQYF
TRBJ2-7 | . | . | TRBV12-3/TRBV12-4 | TGTGCCAGCAGCCGGACGGGCCCCTACGAGCAGTACTTC | CASSRTGPYEQYF
TRBJ2-7 | . | . | TRBV7-9 | TGTGCCAGCAGCGTGACAAATACGTACTCCTACGAGCAGTACTTC | CASSVTNTYSYEQYF
TRBJ2-7 | TRBD1 | . | TRBV5-5 | TGTGCCAGCAGTACCGCCGGGGACAGGACCTACGAGCAGTACTTC | CASSTAGDRTYEQYF
TRBJ1-5 | TRBD1 | . | TRBV18 | TGTGCCAGCTCGGCCGGGACAGGGGCGTATAGCAATCAGCCCCAGCATTTT | CASSAGTGAYSNQPQHF
TRBJ1-2 | . | once | TRBV5-6 | TGTGCCAGCAGCTTGGATGGGGCCCGCTATGGCTACACCTTC | CASSLDGARYGYTF
TRBJ1-5 | TRBD1 | . | TRBV7-9 | TGTGCCAGCAGCCAAGGGACAGCTGGGGGAAATCAGCCCCAGCATTTT | CASSQGTAGGNQPQHF
TRBJ1-4 | . | . | TRBV6-5 | TGTGCCAGCAGGATCAGGGGCGGCGGAAAACTGTTTTTT | CASRIRGGGKLFF
TRBJ1-4 | . | . | TRBV2 | TGTGCCAGCAGAGTAGGGACTGAAAAACTGTTTTTT | CASRVGTEKLFF
TRBJ2-4 | . | . | TRBV19 | TGTGCCAGTAGTATGGGGGGGGCGAGCAAAAACATTCAGTACTTC | CASSMGGASKNIQYF
TRBJ1-1 | . | . | TRBV7-3 | TGTGCCAGCAGCTTAACGGGGCAGGGAACTGAAGCTTTCTTT | CASSLTGQGTEAFF
TRBJ1-4 | . | . | TRBV5-8 | TGTGCCAGCAGCACGGGACACTCAAATGAAAAACTGTTTTTT | CASSTGHSNEKLFF
TRBJ2-2 | TRBD1 | . | TRBV7-3 | TGTGCCAGCAGCTCGACAGGGGGCGCGAACACCGGGGAGCTGTTTTTT | CASSSTGGANTGELFF
TRBJ2-5 | TRBD2 | . | TRBV5-4 | TGTGCCAGCAGCTTGGGACTAGCGGGGGTGCAAGAGACCCAGTACTTC | CASSLGLAGVQETQYF
TRBJ1-1 | . | . | TRBV29-1 | TGCAGCGTAACCCTACAGGGCGGAGCTTTCTTT | CSVTLQGGAFF
TRBJ2-5 | . | . | TRBV2 | TGTGCCAGCAGTGAGTACGGGGTTCGAGAGACCCAGTACTTC | CASSEYGVRETQYF
TRBJ2-7 | TRBD1 | . | TRBV6-2/TRBV6-3 | TGTGCCAGCAGTTACTCGCGGGACAGGGGATCCTACGAGCAGTACTTC | CASSYSRDRGSYEQYF
TRBJ1-4 | . | . | TRBV10-2 | TGCGCCAGCAACGGGGGGGCAGATGAAAAACTGTTTTTT | CASNGGADEKLFF
TRBJ2-7 | . | . | TRBV6-2/TRBV6-3 | TGTGCCAGCAGTCACGGGGCGGGTAGCTCCTACGAGCAGTACTTC | CASSHGAGSSYEQYF
TRBJ1-3 | . | . | TRBV5-1 | TGCGCCAGCAGCTTGGAGCCCGGTGCACGGATAAGAAACACCATATATTTT | CASSLEPGARIRNTIYF
TRBJ1-5 | TRBD1 | . | TRBV7-8 | TGTGCCAGCAGCCGGGACAGGGGAAGTCAGCCCCAGCATTTT | CASSRDRGSQPQHF
TRBJ1-1 | . | . | TRBV19 | TGTGCCAGTAGTATTGCGGGATGGGGGAACACTGAAGCTTTCTTT | CASSIAGWGNTEAFF
TRBJ1-2 | . | . | TRBV28 | TGTGCCAGCAGTCAGCTGACAGGTTATGGCTACACCTTC | CASSQLTGYGYTF
TRBJ2-5 | TRBD2 | . | TRBV9 | TGTGCCAGCAGCCATTCGGAGAGCGGGGGGTTCCAAGAGACCCAGTACTTC | CASSHSESGGFQETQYF
TRBJ2-7 | . | . | TRBV12-3/TRBV12-4 | TGTGCCAGCAGTTTTGAAACCGAGCAGTACTTC | CASSFETEQYF
TRBJ1-6 | . | . | TRBV24-1 | TGTGCCACCAGTGATTTGCGGCGGTCACCCCTCCACTTT | CATSDLRRSPLHF
TRBJ2-7 | . | . | TRBV11-2 | TGTGCCAGCAGCTTGACCCCGAGGGCAGGCTCCTACGAGCAGTACTTC | CASSLTPRAGSYEQYF
TRBJ1-1 | . | . | TRBV19 | TGTGCCAGTAGTATCGGAATACTAGACACTGAAGCTTTCTTT | CASSIGILDTEAFF
TRBJ2-1 | TRBD2 | . | TRBV6-1 | TGTGCCAGCAGTGAAGTGGGGACTAGCGGGGGGTACGAGCAGTTCTTC | CASSEVGTSGGYEQFF
TRBJ2-7 | TRBD1 | once | TRBV29-1 | TGCAGCGCTGGGACAGGGCCCTCCTACGAGCAGTACTTC | CSAGTGPSYEQYF
TRBJ1-1 | . | . | TRBV3-1/TRBV3-2 | TGTGCCAGCAGCCAAGTATGGGATGGCGGTGAAGCTTTCTTT | CASSQVWDGGEAFF
TRBJ1-5 | TRBD1 | . | TRBV9 | TGTGCCAGCAGCCCGGGACAGACGCATCAGCCCCAGCATTTT | CASSPGQTHQPQHF
TRBJ2-2 | . | once | TRBV7-8 | TGTGCCAGCAGCTTAACGATTACCGGGGAGCTGTTTTTT | CASSLTITGELFF
TRBJ2-5 | . | . | TRBV6-1 | TGTGCCAGCAGTGAATGGTTCGGGTCTGGGGAGACCCAGTACTTC | CASSEWFGSGETQYF
TRBJ2-5 | . | . | TRBV7-3 | TGTGCCAGCAGCCCAAAAAGGGGGGGAGAGCAAGAGACCCAGTACTTC | CASSPKRGGEQETQYF
TRBJ2-4 | . | . | TRBV27 | TGTGCCAGCAGTGTAGCCTCGGGGCTCAAAAACATTCAGTACTTC | CASSVASGLKNIQYF